These 31 T cell receptor beta chains originate from one sample sequenced in a study of blood T cell repertoires in COVID-19. The data were produced by immunoSEQ multiplex PCR, yet TCRdb's version contains in-frame clones alone and is incomplete. The profile covers 150,000 to 200,000 clones, with 85% to 90% appearing a single time and 2.5% to 3% taken by the ten largest. The sample consisted of peripheral blood. The source is a woman over 75 with COVID-19, enrolled during active disease.

V gene TRBV6-5 combines with J gene TRBJ2-3, with 7 bases matching TRBD1. The germline CDR1 and CDR2 sequences are MNHEY and SVGAGI. Unmatched junction bases numbered 2, after V lost 8 bases and J lost 6 bases. The CDR3 has 11 residues. As DNA, the CDR3 is TGTGCCAGCGGGACAGCCGATACGCAGTATTTT. It specifies CASGTADTQYF.

The J gene is TRBJ2-2, the V gene TRBV28; no clear D. The CDR3 is 15 amino acids. Germline V gives CDR1 MDHEN, CDR2 SYDVKM. V lost 5 bases and J lost 2, with 12 bases in between. The CDR3 DNA sequence: TGTGCCAGCAGTCTGTTAAGCGCCAACACCGGGGAGCTGTTTTTT. Encoded protein: CASSLLSANTGELFF.

This clone has only a few counts. J is TRBJ1-5 and V is TRBV28; D is possibly TRBD1 (5 bases). With 3 bases removed from V and 0 bases from J, the gap between germline ends came to 15 bases. This CDR3 spans 17 amino acids. CDR1 MDHEN and CDR2 SYDVKM come from the germline V gene. The CDR3 region is CASSFPRQGLSNQPQHF. As DNA, the CDR3 is TGTGCCAGCAGTTTCCCTCGGCAGGGTCTTAGCAATCAGCCCCAGCATTTT.

The chain combines TRBV11-2 with TRBJ2-5; 11 nucleotides align to TRBD2. V lost 5 bases to trimming and J lost 2 bases; unmatched junction nucleotides: 7. The CDR3 runs 16 residues. Per the germline V gene, CDR1 is SGHAT and CDR2 is FQNNGV. The CDR3 protein is CASSQTSGRGQETQYF. The CDR3 bases are TGTGCCAGCAGCCAAACTAGCGGGAGAGGGCAAGAGACCCAGTACTTC.

The chain is built from TRBV7-3 and TRBJ1-2; 7 bases are a match to TRBD1. Germline CDR1 is SGHTA and CDR2 is FQGTGA. V shed 5 bases, J shed 0 bases, and the junction held 9 bases outside the gene matches. CDR3 size: 16 residues. The CDR3 spells CASSPQGPAPNYGYTF. CDR3 sequence (DNA): TGTGCCAGCAGCCCACAGGGGCCAGCACCTAACTATGGCTACACCTTC.

The chain's CDR3 is CASSPSRNEQFF. Here the CDR3 DNA reads TGTGCCAGCAGCCCATCCCGGAATGAGCAGTTCTTC. The rearrangement joins TRBV7-2 to TRBJ2-1; D call uncertain. V lost 5 bases and J lost 7, with 9 bases in between. Germline assignment: CDR1 SGHTA and CDR2 FQGNSA. CDR3 size: 12 residues.

V is TRBV7-9 and J is TRBJ1-1; D unclear. The germline gives CDR1 SEHNR, CDR2 FQNEAQ (reference sequence). V dropped 5 bases and J dropped 8 bases, with 9 bases sitting between them. There are 11 residues in the CDR3. CDR3 amino acids: CASSPSVEAFF. The DNA of the CDR3 is TGTGCCAGCAGCCCCTCGGTCGAAGCTTTCTTT.

J is TRBJ1-6 and V is TRBV27; maybe TRBD1 (5 bases). V gave up 6 bases and J gave up 5 bases, with 17 bases separating them. The germline V gene has CDR1 MNHEY and CDR2 SMNVEV (reference sequence). This CDR3 region has 16 residues. DNA of the CDR3: TGTGCCAGCAGGCTTATGCAGGGACTAAATAATTCACCCCTCCACTTT. Translation: CASRLMQGLNNSPLHF.

This clone was seen only once. The V call is TRBV6-5, the J call TRBJ1-1; the match to TRBD1 covers 8 bases. Germline CDR1 MNHEY, CDR2 SVGAGI. After removal of 7 bases from V and 8 bases from J, the junction contained 12 bases not matched to a gene. CDR3 size: 14 residues. The CDR3 sequence: CASNRGQGSGEAFF. Written as DNA, the CDR3 is TGTGCCAGCAATAGAGGACAGGGTTCTGGGGAAGCTTTCTTT.

The chain employs TRBV7-2 and TRBJ1-4; 10 nucleotides line up with TRBD1. CDR3 length equals 15 residues. Unmatched junction bases numbered 5, after V lost 3 bases and J lost 7 bases. Germline V gene data show CDR1 as SGHTA and CDR2 as FQGNSA. The CDR3: CASSFTGTGAEKLFF. The CDR3 bases are TGTGCCAGCAGCTTCACCGGGACAGGGGCTGAAAAACTGTTTTTT.

This chain connects TRBV19 to TRBJ1-2; TRBD1 agrees at 7 bases. V gave up 8 bases and J gave up 0 bases; unmatched junction bases: 9. Germline V gives CDR1 LNHDA, CDR2 SQIVND (reference sequence). The CDR3 runs 15 residues. The CDR3 loop reads CASRRRGASNYGYTF. The DNA for the CDR3 is TGTGCCAGTCGGCGCAGGGGGGCTTCTAACTATGGCTACACCTTC.

The chain employs TRBV28 and TRBJ2-7; D is unclear. The CDR3 consists of 13 residues. V lost 6 bases, J lost 4 bases, and 13 bases lay in between. From germline, CDR1 is MDHEN and CDR2 SYDVKM. The CDR3 region has the DNA TGTGCCAGCAGCGTACAGCCCTCATACGAGCAGTACTTC. It specifies CASSVQPSYEQYF.

The V and J genes are TRBV18 and TRBJ2-1; 7 nucleotides agree with TRBD1. J lost 2 bases, V lost 2 bases, and 3 bases had no gene match. CDR1 KGHSH and CDR2 LQKENI come from the germline V gene. The CDR3 is 15 residues long. In nucleotides, the CDR3 is TGTGCCAGCTCACCAGTCCAGGGGGCCTACAATGAGCAGTTCTTC. Amino acid sequence: CASSPVQGAYNEQFF.

The rearrangement joins TRBV19 to TRBJ2-4; 11 bases are shared with TRBD1. The V gene's germline CDR1 is LNHDA and CDR2 SQIVND (reference sequence). The CDR3 consists of 16 residues. V shed 7 bases, J shed 8 bases, and the junction held 13 bases outside the gene matches. In DNA, the CDR3 is TGTGCCAGTAACCCCAAGACAGGACAGGGGGCAGACATTCAGTACTTC. It codes for CASNPKTGQGADIQYF. Filled out from reference TRBV19 and TRBJ2-4, the complete variable domain reads DGGITQSPKYLFRKEGQNVTLSCEQNLNHDAMYWYRQDPGQGLRLIYYSQIVNDFQKGDIAEGYSVSREKKESFPLTVTSAQKNPTAFYLCASNPKTGQGADIQYFGAGTRLSVL.

The chain links TRBV7-9 to TRBJ2-1, with D possibly TRBD2 on 5 matching bases. This CDR3 is 15 amino acids long. The germline V gene has CDR1 SEHNR and CDR2 FQNEAQ (reference sequence). V was shortened by 8 bases and J by 2 bases, with 16 bases between the two germline ends. CDR3 nucleotides: TGTGCCAGCGAGGGTTCGAAAACTACCTACAATGAGCAGTTCTTC. Translated, it gives CASEGSKTTYNEQFF. The entire variable domain, with the rest obtained from reference TRBV7-9 and TRBJ2-1, is as follows: DTGVSQNPRHKITKRGQNVTFRCDPISEHNRLYWYRQTLGQGPEFLTYFQNEAQLEKSRLLSDRFSAERPKGSFSTLEIQRTEQGDSAMYLCASEGSKTTYNEQFFGPGTRLTVL.

The chain links TRBV5-4 to TRBJ2-3; D possibly corresponds to TRBD2 (5 bases). Germline loops: CDR1 SGHNT, CDR2 YYREEE (reference sequence). V shed 0 bases and J shed 3 bases, with 11 bases lying between them. This CDR3 region has 15 residues. The CDR3 nucleotides read TGTGCCAGCAGCTTGGGCGGACTGAGAACAGATACGCAGTATTTT. Its protein product is CASSLGGLRTDTQYF.

The chain is built from TRBV18 and TRBJ2-2; 8 bases agree with TRBD1. The CDR3 loop spans 16 amino acids. Germline CDR1 reads KGHSH; CDR2 reads LQKENI. J lost 6 bases, V lost 4 bases, and 10 bases had no gene match. This CDR3 reads CASSLLGQGYSGELFF. CDR3 bases: TGTGCCAGCTCACTACTCGGACAGGGTTATTCCGGGGAGCTGTTTTTT.

The gene calls are TRBV11-2 and TRBJ2-2; 8 bases map to TRBD1. This CDR3 is 15 amino acids long. Germline V lookup: CDR1 SGHAT, CDR2 FQNNGV. After removal of 1 base from V and 4 bases from J, the junction contained 2 bases not matched to a gene. The CDR3 region has the DNA TGTGCCAGCAGCTTAGCAGGACAGGGCACCGGGGAGCTGTTTTTT. It is translated as CASSLAGQGTGELFF.

This clone was recorded only once. This sequence joins TRBV24-1 and TRBJ2-1; 8 positions agree with TRBD1. The CDR3 has 16 amino acids. The germline V gene encodes CDR1 KGHDR and CDR2 SFDVKD. The V segment lost 4 bases and the J segment 3 bases; nucleotides outside the gene matches: 7. CDR3 sequence: CATSEPGQGLYNEQFF. The CDR3 DNA follows: TGTGCCACCAGTGAGCCCGGACAGGGACTCTACAATGAGCAGTTCTTC.

The chain joins TRBV29-1 to TRBJ2-2; TRBD1 matches 8 bases. There are 13 residues in the CDR3. Losses at the gene ends were 1 base for V and 9 bases for J; bases not matched to a gene: 4. From germline, CDR1 is SQVTM and CDR2 ANQGSEA. CDR3 nucleotide sequence: TGCAGCGTTGAAGGGCAGGGGGCCCGGGAGCTGTTTTTT. Protein sequence: CSVEGQGARELFF.

This clone was seen only once. The J gene is TRBJ2-1, the V gene TRBV28; 12 bases map to TRBD2. With V trimmed by 3 bases and J by 9 bases, 6 bases remained unmatched. This CDR3 is 15 amino acids long. Germline V CDR1 and CDR2: MDHEN, SYDVKM. The CDR3 loop reads CASSLTSGSWGEQFF. In nucleotides, the CDR3 is TGTGCCAGCAGTTTGACTAGCGGGAGTTGGGGTGAGCAGTTCTTC.

The V gene is TRBV3-1 (or the pseudogene TRBV3-2), the J gene TRBJ2-2; possibly TRBD2 for D (5 bases). The CDR3 is 15 amino acids. The germline CDR1 and CDR2 sequences are LGHDT and YNNKEL (reference sequence). V was pared by 4 bases and J by 3 bases, with 12 bases between. This CDR3 reads CASSPEAFDTGELFF. In nucleotides, the CDR3 is TGTGCCAGCAGCCCGGAGGCTTTCGACACCGGGGAGCTGTTTTTT.

This clone came up once. The chain uses TRBV3-1 (or the pseudogene TRBV3-2) and TRBJ1-6; D uncertain. V was clipped by 1 base and J by 4 bases, with 8 bases between them. Germline assignment: CDR1 LGHDT and CDR2 YNNKEL (reference sequence). This CDR3 is built from 15 residues. CDR3 DNA sequence: TGTGCCAGCAGCCAAGTTAGCAGTTATAATTCACCCCTCCACTTT. It encodes CASSQVSSYNSPLHF.

The V call is TRBV6-5, the J call TRBJ1-1; tentatively, D is TRBD1 (5 bases). Germline CDR1 MNHEY, CDR2 SVGAGI. This CDR3 contains 13 residues. V was cut by 4 bases and J by 7 bases, with 13 bases left in between. The CDR3: CASSSTGRGEAFF. The CDR3 region has the DNA TGTGCCAGCAGTTCTACCGGGAGGGGTGAAGCTTTCTTT.

V and J are TRBV12-3 or TRBV12-4 and TRBJ2-7; no definite D call. With 6 bases removed from V and 7 bases from J, the gap between germline ends came to 13 bases. This CDR3 comprises 12 residues. In nucleotides, the CDR3 is TGTGCCAGCAGCAACCGAGGTTGGGAGCAGTACTTC. Encoded protein: CASSNRGWEQYF.

The chain recombines TRBV5-1 with TRBJ2-1; 14 bases are a match to TRBD2. Germline lookup yields CDR1 SGHRS and CDR2 YFSETQ. The trim removed 0 bases at V and 8 bases at J, leaving 4 bases unmatched. This CDR3 has 16 amino acids. The CDR3 DNA follows: TGCGCCAGCAGCTTGGGGGGGACTAGCGGGAGCGATGAGCAGTTCTTC. It codes for CASSLGGTSGSDEQFF.

The V gene is TRBV7-8, the J gene TRBJ1-1; no clear D gene. This CDR3 contains 14 residues. The V end lost 3 bases, the J end lost 0 bases, and 8 bases lay between the germline ends. Per germline, CDR1 SGHVS and CDR2 FQNEAQ. The CDR3 spells CASSLSNMNTEAFF. The CDR3 DNA is TGTGCCAGCAGCTTGAGTAATATGAACACTGAAGCTTTCTTT.

The CDR3 here is CASSLRWGDTEAFF. The CDR3 DNA sequence: TGTGCCAGCAGCTTAAGGTGGGGCGACACTGAAGCTTTCTTT. The chain couples TRBV7-2 to TRBJ1-1; weak D call: TRBD1 (5 bases). This CDR3 is 14 amino acids long. The ends were cut back, 2 bases at V and 3 bases at J, with 10 bases in the middle. Germline CDR1 reads SGHTA; CDR2 reads FQGNSA.

In this sample, this clone turned up once. The chain joins TRBV6-5 to TRBJ1-1; the match to TRBD1 covers 7 bases. With V trimmed by 4 bases and J by 5 bases, 7 bases remained unmatched. The CDR3 is 14 amino acids. Germline assignment: CDR1 MNHEY and CDR2 SVGAGI. For the CDR3, the DNA is TGTGCCAGCAGTTTTGACAGGGTCGGGACTGAAGCTTTCTTT. It codes for CASSFDRVGTEAFF.

The chain joins TRBV20-1 to TRBJ1-6; 7 bases map to TRBD1. Germline lookup yields CDR1 DFQATT and CDR2 SNEGSKA (reference sequence). With V trimmed by 3 bases and J by 3 bases, 5 bases remained unmatched. The CDR3 length is 15 residues. The CDR3 DNA reads TGCAGTGCTAGTACAGGGGATGGCTATAATTCACCCCTCCACTTT. Translated: CSASTGDGYNSPLHF.

This sequence joins TRBV5-4 and TRBJ1-4; the D gene is possibly TRBD1 (6 bases). The CDR3 has 15 residues. The germline gives CDR1 SGHNT, CDR2 YYREEE (reference sequence). Trimming took 4 bases from V and 3 from J, leaving 13 bases between them. The CDR3 region is CASSPIQGPNEKLFF. CDR3 sequence (DNA): TGTGCCAGCAGCCCCATACAGGGTCCTAATGAAAAACTGTTTTTT.